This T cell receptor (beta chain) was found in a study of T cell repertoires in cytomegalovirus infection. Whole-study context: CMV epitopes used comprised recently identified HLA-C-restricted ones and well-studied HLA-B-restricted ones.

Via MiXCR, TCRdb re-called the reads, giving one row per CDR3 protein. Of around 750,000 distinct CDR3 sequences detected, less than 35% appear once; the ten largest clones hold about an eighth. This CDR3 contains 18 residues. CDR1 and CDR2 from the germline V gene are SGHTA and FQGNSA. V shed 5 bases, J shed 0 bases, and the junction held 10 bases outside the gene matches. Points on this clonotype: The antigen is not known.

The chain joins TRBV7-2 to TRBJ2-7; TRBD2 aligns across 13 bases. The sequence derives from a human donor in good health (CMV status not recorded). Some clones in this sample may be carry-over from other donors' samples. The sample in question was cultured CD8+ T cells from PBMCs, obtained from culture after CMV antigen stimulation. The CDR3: CASSPPTSGGLLSYEQYF. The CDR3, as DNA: TGTGCCAGCAGCCCGCCGACTAGCGGGGGGCTCCTCTCCTACGAGCAGTACTTC.